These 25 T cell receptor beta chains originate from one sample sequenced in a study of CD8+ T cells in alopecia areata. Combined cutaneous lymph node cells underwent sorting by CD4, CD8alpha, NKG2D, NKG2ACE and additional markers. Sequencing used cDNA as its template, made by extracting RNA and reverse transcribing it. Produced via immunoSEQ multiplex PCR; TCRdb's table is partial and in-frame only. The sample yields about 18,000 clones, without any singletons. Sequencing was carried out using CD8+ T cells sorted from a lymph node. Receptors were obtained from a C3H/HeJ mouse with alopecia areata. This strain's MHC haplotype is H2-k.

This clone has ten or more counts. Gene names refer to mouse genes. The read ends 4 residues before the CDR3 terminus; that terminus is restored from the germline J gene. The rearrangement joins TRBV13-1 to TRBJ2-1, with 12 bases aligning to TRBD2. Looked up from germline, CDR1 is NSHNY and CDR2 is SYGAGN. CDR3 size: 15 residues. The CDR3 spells CASDPGTGGMAEQFF. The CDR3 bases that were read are TGTGCCAGCGACCCGGGGACTGGGGGGATGGCT.

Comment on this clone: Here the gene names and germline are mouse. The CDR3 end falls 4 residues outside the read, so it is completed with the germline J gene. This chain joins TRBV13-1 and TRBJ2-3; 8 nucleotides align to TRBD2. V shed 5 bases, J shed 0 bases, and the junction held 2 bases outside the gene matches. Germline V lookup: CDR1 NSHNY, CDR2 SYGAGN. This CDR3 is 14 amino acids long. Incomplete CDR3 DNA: TGTGCCAGCAGGTGGGGGGGTAGTGCAGAA. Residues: CASRWGGSAE. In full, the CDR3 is CASRWGGSAETLYF.

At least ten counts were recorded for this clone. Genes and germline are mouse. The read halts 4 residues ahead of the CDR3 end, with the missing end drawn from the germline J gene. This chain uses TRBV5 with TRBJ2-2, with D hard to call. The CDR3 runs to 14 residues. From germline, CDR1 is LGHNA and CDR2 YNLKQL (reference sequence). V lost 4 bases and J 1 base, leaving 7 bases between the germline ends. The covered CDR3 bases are TGTGCCAGCAGCCCCCCAAAAAACACCGGG. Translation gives CASSPPKNTG. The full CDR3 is CASSPPKNTGQLYF.

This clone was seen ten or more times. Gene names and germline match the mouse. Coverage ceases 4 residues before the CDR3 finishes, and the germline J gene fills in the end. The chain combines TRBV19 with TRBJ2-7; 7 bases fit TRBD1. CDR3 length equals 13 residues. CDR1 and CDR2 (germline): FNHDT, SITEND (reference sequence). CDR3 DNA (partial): TGTGCCAGCAGTCCCTCGACAGGGTAT. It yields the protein CASSPSTGY. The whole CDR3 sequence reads CASSPSTGYEQYF.

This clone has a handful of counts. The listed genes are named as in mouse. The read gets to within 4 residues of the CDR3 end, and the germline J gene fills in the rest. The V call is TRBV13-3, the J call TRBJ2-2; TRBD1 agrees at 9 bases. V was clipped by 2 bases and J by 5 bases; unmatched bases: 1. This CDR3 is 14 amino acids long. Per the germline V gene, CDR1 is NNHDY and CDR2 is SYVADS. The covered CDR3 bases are TGTGCCAGCAGTGAGGGACAGGGAACCGGG. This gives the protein CASSEGQGTG. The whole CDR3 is CASSEGQGTGQLYF.

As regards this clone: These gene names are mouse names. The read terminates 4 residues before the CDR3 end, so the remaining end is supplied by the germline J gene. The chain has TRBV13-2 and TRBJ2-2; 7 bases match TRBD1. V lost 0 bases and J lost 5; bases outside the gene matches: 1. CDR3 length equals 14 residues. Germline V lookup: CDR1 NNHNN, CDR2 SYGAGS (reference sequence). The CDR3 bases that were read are TGTGCCAGCGGTGATGACAGGGGAACCGGG. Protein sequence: CASGDDRGTG. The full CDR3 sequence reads CASGDDRGTGQLYF.

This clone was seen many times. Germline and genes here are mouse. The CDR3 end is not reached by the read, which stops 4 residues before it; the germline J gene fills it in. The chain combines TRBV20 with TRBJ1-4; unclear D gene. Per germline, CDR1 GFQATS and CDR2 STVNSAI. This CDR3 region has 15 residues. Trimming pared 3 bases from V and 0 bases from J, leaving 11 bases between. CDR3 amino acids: CGASAYTISNERLFF. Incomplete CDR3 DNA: TGTGGTGCTAGTGCCTACACCATTTCCAACGAA.

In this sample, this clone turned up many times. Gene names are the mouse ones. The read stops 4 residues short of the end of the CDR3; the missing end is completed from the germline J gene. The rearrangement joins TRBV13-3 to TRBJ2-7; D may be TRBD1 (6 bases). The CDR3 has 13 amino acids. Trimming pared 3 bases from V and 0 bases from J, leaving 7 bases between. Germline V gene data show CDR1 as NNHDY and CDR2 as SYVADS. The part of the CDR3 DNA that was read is TGTGCCAGCAGTGGGACAGACTCCTAT. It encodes CASSGTDSY. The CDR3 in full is CASSGTDSYEQYF.

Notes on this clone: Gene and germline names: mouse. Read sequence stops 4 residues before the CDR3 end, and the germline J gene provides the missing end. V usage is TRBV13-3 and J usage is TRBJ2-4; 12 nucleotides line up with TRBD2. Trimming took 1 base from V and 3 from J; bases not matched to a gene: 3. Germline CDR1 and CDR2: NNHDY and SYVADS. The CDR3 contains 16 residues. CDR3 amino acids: CASSDRLGGRQNTLYF. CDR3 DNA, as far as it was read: TGTGCCAGCAGTGATAGACTGGGGGGGCGCCAAAAC.

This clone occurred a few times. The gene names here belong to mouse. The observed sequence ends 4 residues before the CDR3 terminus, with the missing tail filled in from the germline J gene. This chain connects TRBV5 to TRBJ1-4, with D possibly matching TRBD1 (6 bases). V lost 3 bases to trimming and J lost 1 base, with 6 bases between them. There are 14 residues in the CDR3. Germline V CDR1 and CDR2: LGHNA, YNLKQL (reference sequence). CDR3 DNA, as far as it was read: TGTGCCAGCAGCCAGGGACATTCCAACGAA. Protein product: CASSQGHSNE. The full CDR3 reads CASSQGHSNERLFF.

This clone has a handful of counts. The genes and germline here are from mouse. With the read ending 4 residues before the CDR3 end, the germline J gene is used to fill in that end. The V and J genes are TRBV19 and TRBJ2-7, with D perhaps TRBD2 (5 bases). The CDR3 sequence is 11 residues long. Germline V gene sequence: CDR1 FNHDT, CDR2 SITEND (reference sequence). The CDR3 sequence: CASTWEYEQYF. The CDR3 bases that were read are TGTGCCAGCACCTGGGAATAT.

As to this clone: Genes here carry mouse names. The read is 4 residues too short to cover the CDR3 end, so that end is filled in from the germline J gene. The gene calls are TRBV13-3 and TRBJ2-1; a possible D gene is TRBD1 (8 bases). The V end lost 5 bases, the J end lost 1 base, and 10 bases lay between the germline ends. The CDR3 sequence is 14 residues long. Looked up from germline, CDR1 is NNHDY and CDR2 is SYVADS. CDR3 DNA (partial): TGTGCCAGCAGACAGGGGGGCAACTATGCT. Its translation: CASRQGGNYA. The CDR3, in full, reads CASRQGGNYAEQFF.

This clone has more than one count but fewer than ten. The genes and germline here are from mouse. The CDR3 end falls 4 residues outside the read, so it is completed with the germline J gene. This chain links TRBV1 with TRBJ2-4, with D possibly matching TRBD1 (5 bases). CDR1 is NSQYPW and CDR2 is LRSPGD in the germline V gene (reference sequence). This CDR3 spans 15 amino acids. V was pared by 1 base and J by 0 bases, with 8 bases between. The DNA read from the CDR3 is TGCACCTGCAGTGCAGCAGGGTTAAGTCAAAAC. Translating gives CTCSAAGLSQN. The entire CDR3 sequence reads CTCSAAGLSQNTLYF. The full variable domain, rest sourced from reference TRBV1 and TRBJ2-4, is VTLLEQNPRWRLVPRGQAVNLRCILKNSQYPWMSWYQQDLQKQLQWLFTLRSPGDKEVKSLPGADYLATRVTDTELRLQVANMSQGRTLYCTCSAAGLSQNTLYFGAGTRLSVL.

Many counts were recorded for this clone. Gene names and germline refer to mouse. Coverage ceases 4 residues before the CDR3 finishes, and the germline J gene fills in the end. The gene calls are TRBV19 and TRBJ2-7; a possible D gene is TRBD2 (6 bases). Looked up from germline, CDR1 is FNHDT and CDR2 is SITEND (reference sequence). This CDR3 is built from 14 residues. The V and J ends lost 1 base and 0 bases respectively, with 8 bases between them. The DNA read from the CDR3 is TGTGCCAGCAGTATAACGGGGGGCTCCTAT. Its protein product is CASSITGGSY. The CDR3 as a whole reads CASSITGGSYEQYF.

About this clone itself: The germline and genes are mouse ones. CDR3 region: CASSPGTGQDTQYF. The DNA read from the CDR3 is TGTGCCAGCAGTCCCGGGACTGGGCAAGAC. The rearrangement uses TRBV13-3 and TRBJ2-5; 9 bases fit TRBD2. The read ends 4 residues shy of where the CDR3 ends; the end is completed using the germline J gene. J was trimmed by 3 bases and V by 4 bases; bases with no gene match: 3. The CDR3 spans 14 residues. The germline V gene encodes CDR1 NNHDY and CDR2 SYVADS. Full variable domain (outside the CDR3, taken from reference TRBV13-3 and TRBJ2-5): EAAVTQSPRSKVAVTGGKVTLSCHQTNNHDYMYWYRQDTGHGLRLIHYSYVADSTEKGDIPDGYKASRPSQENFSLILELASLSQTAVYFCASSPGTGQDTQYFGPGTRLLVL.

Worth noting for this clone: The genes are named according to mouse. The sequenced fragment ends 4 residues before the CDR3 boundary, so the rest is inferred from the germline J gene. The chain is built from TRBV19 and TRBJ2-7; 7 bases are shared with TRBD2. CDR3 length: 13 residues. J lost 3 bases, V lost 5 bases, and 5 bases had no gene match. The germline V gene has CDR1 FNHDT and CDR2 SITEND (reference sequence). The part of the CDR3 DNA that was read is TGTGCCAGCAGCCTCGACTGGGTCTAT. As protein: CASSLDWVY. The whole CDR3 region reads CASSLDWVYEQYF.

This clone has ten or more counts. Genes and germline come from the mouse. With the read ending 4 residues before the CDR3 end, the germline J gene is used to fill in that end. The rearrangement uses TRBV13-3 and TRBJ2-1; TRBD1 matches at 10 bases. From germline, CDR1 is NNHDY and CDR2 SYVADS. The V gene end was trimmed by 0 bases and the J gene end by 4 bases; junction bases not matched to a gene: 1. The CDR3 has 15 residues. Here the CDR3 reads CASSDGDRGYAEQFF. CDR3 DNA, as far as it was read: TGTGCCAGCAGTGATGGGGACAGGGGTTATGCT.

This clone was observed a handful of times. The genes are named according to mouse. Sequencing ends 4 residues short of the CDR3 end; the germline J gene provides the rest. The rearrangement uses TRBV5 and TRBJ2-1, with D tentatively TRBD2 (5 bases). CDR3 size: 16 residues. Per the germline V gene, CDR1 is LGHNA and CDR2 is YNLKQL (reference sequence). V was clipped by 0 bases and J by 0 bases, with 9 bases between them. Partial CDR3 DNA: TGTGCCAGCAGCCAAGACTGGGTCTATAACTATGCT. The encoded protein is CASSQDWVYNYA. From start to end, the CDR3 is CASSQDWVYNYAEQFF.

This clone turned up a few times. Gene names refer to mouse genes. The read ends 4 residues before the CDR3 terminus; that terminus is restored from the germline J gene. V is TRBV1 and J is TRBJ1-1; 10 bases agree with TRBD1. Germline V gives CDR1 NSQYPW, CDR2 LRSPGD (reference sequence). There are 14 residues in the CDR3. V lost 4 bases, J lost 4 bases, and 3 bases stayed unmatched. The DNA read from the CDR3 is TGCACCTGCAGTGAGGGACAGGGGAGCACA. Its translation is CTCSEGQGST. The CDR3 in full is CTCSEGQGSTEVFF.

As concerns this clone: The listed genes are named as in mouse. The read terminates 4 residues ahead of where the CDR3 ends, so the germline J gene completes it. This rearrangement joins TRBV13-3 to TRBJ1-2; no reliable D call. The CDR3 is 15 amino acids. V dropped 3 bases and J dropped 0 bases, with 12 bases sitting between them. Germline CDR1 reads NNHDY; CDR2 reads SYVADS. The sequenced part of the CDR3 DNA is TGTGCCAGCAGTGCCTACAGCCCTGCAAACTCC. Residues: CASSAYSPANS. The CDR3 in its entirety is CASSAYSPANSDYTF.

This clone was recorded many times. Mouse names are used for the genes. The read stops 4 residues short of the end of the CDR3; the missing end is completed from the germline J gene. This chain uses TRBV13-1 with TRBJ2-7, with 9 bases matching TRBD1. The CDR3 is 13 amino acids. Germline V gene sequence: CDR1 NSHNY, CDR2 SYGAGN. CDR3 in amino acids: CASSGGQGDEQYF. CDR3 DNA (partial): TGTGCCAGCAGTGGGGGACAGGGAGAT.

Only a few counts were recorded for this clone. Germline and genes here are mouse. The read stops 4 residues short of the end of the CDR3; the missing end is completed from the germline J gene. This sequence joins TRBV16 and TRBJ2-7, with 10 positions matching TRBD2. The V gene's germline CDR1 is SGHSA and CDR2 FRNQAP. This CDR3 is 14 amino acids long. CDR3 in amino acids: CASSFLGGRDEQYF. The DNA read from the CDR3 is TGTGCAAGCAGCTTTCTGGGGGGGCGCGAT. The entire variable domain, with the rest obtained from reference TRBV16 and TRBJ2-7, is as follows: NAGVIQTPRHKVTGKGQEATLWCEPISGHSAVFWYRQTIVQGLEFLTYFRNQAPIDDSGMPKERFSAQMPNQSHSTLKIQSTQPQDSAVYLCASSFLGGRDEQYFGPGTRLTVL.

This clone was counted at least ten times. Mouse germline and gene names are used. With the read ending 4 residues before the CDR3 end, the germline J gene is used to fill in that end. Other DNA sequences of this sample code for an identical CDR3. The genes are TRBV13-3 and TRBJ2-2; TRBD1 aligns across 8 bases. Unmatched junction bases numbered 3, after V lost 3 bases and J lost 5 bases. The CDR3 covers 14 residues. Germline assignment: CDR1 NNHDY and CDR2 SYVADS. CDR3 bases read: TGTGCCAGCAGTGGTGGACAGGGAACCGGG. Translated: CASSGGQGTG. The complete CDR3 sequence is CASSGGQGTGQLYF.

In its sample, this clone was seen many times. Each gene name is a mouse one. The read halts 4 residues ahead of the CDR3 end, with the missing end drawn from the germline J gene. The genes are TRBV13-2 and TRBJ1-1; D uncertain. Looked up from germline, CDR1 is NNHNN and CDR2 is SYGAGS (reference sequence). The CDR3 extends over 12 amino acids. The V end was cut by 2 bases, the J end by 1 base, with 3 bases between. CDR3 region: CASGDRNTEVFF. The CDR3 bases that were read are TGTGCCAGCGGTGACAGAAACACA.

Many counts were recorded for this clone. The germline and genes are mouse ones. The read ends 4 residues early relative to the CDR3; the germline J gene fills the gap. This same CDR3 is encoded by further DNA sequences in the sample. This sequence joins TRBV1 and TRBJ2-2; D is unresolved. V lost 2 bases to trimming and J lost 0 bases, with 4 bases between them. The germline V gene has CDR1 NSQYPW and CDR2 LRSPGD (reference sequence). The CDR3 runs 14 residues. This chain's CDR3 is CTCSATANTGQLYF. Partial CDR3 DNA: TGCACCTGCAGTGCAACAGCAAACACCGGG.